The 7 T cell receptor beta chains in this list originate from one sample, sequenced in a study of blood T cell repertoires in COVID-19. The table came from immunoSEQ multiplex PCR; TCRdb's copy has only in-frame clones and leaves some out. The sample lists about 74,000 clones, less than 85% occurring once. Sequenced input: peripheral blood. These receptors came from a human donor in a cohort sampled during active COVID-19.

The chain couples TRBV5-1 to TRBJ2-2, with 7 bases identical to TRBD1. This CDR3 comprises 17 residues. V was clipped by 3 bases and J by 7 bases; unmatched bases: 15. Per the germline V gene, CDR1 is SGHRS and CDR2 is YFSETQ. The CDR3 spells CASSSFSRGPVSGELFF. Here the CDR3 DNA reads TGCGCCAGCAGCTCCTTCTCGAGGGGGCCTGTGAGCGGGGAGCTGTTTTTT.

In regard to this clone: A read error may produce the germline difference seen at one junction end. This CDR3 is CASSLAASGGVTGELFF. The CDR3 nucleotides are TGTGCCAGCAGCCTAGCGGCTAGCGGGGGAGTCACCGGGGAGCTGTTTTTT. V and J are TRBV7-8 and TRBJ2-2, with TRBD2 matching over 10 bases. This CDR3 is built from 17 residues. CDR1 is SGHVS, CDR2 FQNEAQ, per germline.

This sequence joins TRBV2 and TRBJ2-1, with 10 bases identical to TRBD2. CDR3 size: 13 residues. Trimming cost V 8 bases and J 9 bases; bases outside gene matches: 7. The germline V gene has CDR1 SNHLY and CDR2 FYNNEI. Here the CDR3 reads CASLAGGSSEQFF. DNA of the CDR3: TGTGCCAGCTTAGCGGGGGGTTCCAGTGAGCAGTTCTTC.

V and J are TRBV6-5 and TRBJ2-2, with D maybe TRBD2 (6 bases). CDR3 length equals 11 residues. V lost 8 bases and J 7 bases, leaving 8 bases between the germline ends. From germline, CDR1 is MNHEY and CDR2 SVGAGI. The CDR3 reads CASVGSGELFF. The CDR3 DNA is TGTGCCAGCGTCGGGAGCGGGGAGCTGTTTTTT.

The CDR3 region has the DNA TGTGCCAGCAGCAAGGGATCCGGGGTTAACTCCTACAATGAGCAGTTCTTC. This codes for CASSKGSGVNSYNEQFF. J is TRBJ2-1 and V is TRBV7-9, with D perhaps TRBD2 (5 bases). Germline lookup yields CDR1 SEHNR and CDR2 FQNEAQ (reference sequence). V was clipped by 5 bases and J by 0 bases, with 17 bases between them. The CDR3 runs 17 residues.

CDR3: CASSLLLSSGGYNEQFF. In nucleotides, the CDR3 is TGTGCCAGCAGCTTATTGTTGTCTAGCGGGGGATATAATGAGCAGTTCTTC. J is TRBJ2-1 and V is TRBV11-2; 10 bases match TRBD2. The CDR3 contains 17 residues. Germline trimming cut 2 bases from V and 7 bases from J; bases unmatched to any gene: 11. Germline V gene lookup returns CDR1 SGHAT and CDR2 FQNNGV.

The CDR3 nucleotides read TGTGCCAGCAGTACCACCGGGACTTCGTCTCCCTACCAAGAGACCCAGTACTTC. As protein: CASSTTGTSSPYQETQYF. The genes are TRBV7-9 and TRBJ2-5, with D possibly matching TRBD2 (6 bases). V was trimmed by 6 bases and J by 0 bases, leaving 23 bases between them. The germline CDR1 and CDR2 sequences are SEHNR and FQNEAQ (reference sequence). The CDR3 contains 18 residues.